Below are 27 T cell receptor beta chains sequenced from a single sample in a study of blood T cells in healthy people across ages (dated by TCRdb to the mid-2010s). The library came from 5' RACE. For sequencing, an Illumina HiSeq 2500 was employed. The second PCR ran for roughly 7 to 12 cycles and used a J-beta primer mix along with a sample-barcoded 5' primer. The public sequencing data were trimmed at Q25 with fastp and processed into clonotypes with MiXCR by TCRdb, which kept only in-frame beta chains. CDR3 protein sequences are deduplicated, and each keeps its most common genes and DNA. The sample yields 800,000 to 950,000 distinct CDR3 sequences; roughly 28% were counted once. More than 8.5% of the sample goes to the ten largest clones. The same data also contributed to another study, on T cells of mothers and their children.

Sequencing was performed on blood. The source is a woman between 35 and 50 years old in good health.

The chain uses TRBV20-1 and TRBJ1-2; 7 positions agree with TRBD1. This CDR3 contains 16 residues. Losses at the gene ends were 0 bases for V and 3 bases for J; bases not matched to a gene: 10. Per germline, CDR1 DFQATT and CDR2 SNEGSKA (reference sequence). The CDR3 sequence: CSARDARQGGHYGYTF. As DNA, the CDR3 is TGCAGTGCTAGAGACGCGAGACAGGGAGGTCACTATGGCTACACCTTC.

This clonotype appeared a few times. V usage is TRBV12-3 or TRBV12-4 and J usage is TRBJ1-4, with D uncertain. Trimming cost V 3 bases and J 8 bases, with 10 bases left between them. The CDR3 loop spans 13 amino acids. The CDR3 loop reads CASSFSEGEKLFF. CDR3 sequence (DNA): TGTGCCAGCAGTTTCTCAGAGGGCGAAAAACTGTTTTTT.

Note on this clonotype: Being one base from a much bigger clone, this may be a read error. V and J are TRBV7-9 and TRBJ2-1, with D hard to call. The DNA end is a closer match to TRBJ2-7, so the J assignment may be wrong. CDR3 length: 14 amino acids. Germline CDR1 is SEHNR and CDR2 is FQNEAQ (reference sequence). The CDR3 spells CASSLSLRYNEQYF. CDR3 nucleotide sequence: TGTGCCAGCAGCTTAAGTCTGAGGTACAATGAGCAGTACTTC.

This clonotype was counted ten times or more. The CDR3 here is CSARLTQETQYF. The CDR3 DNA reads TGCAGTGCTAGACTTACTCAAGAGACCCAGTACTTC. The gene calls are TRBV20-1 and TRBJ2-5; D not certain. This CDR3 is 12 amino acids long. Trimming pared 2 bases from V and 2 bases from J, leaving 6 bases between. Germline CDR1 DFQATT, CDR2 SNEGSKA (reference sequence).

V usage is TRBV2 and J usage is TRBJ1-5; 8 nucleotides match TRBD1. This CDR3 contains 16 residues. Looked up from germline, CDR1 is SNHLY and CDR2 is FYNNEI. With 5 bases clipped from V and 4 bases from J, the junction kept 10 bases outside the gene matches. DNA of the CDR3: TGTGCCAGCAGTCCGCCGGACAGGGCGATTAATCAGCCCCAGCATTTT. It yields the protein CASSPPDRAINQPQHF.

This clonotype appeared once. The V gene is TRBV13, the J gene TRBJ2-7, with D perhaps TRBD1 or TRBD2 (5 bases each). Germline CDR1 and CDR2: PRHDT and FYEKMQ (reference sequence). V dropped 5 bases and J dropped 7 bases, with 15 bases sitting between them. CDR3 length: 13 amino acids. This chain's CDR3 is CASSGRGHNEQYF. The CDR3 DNA follows: TGTGCCAGCAGCGGCCGGGGCCACAATGAGCAGTACTTC.

The chain joins TRBV4-1 to TRBJ2-3, with D possibly called TRBD1 or TRBD2 (6 bases each). There are 14 residues in the CDR3. The V gene's germline CDR1 is MGHRA and CDR2 YSYEKL. V dropped 6 bases and J dropped 4 bases, with 14 bases sitting between them. The chain's CDR3 is CASSPGGLSDTQYF. The CDR3 DNA reads TGCGCCAGCAGTCCCGGGGGCCTCTCAGATACGCAGTATTTT.

This chain uses TRBV5-1 with TRBJ2-1; perhaps TRBD1 as D (6 bases). CDR3 size: 15 residues. Germline assignment: CDR1 SGHRS and CDR2 YFSETQ. Trimming took 5 bases from V and 0 from J, leaving 12 bases between them. In DNA form, the CDR3 reads TGCGCCAGCAGTGGACAGACGAGCTCCTACAATGAGCAGTTCTTC. Translation: CASSGQTSSYNEQFF.

This clonotype was seen a few times. V usage is TRBV24-1 and J usage is TRBJ2-1, with D unclear. The V and J ends lost 4 bases and 5 bases respectively, with 11 bases between them. The CDR3 loop spans 14 amino acids. CDR1 is KGHDR and CDR2 is SFDVKD in the germline V gene. CDR3 region: CATSDYKTNNEQFF. In DNA form, the CDR3 reads TGTGCCACCAGTGACTACAAGACGAACAATGAGCAGTTCTTC.

The chain couples TRBV20-1 to TRBJ1-2; perhaps TRBD1 as D (6 bases). The CDR3 runs to 15 residues. Germline CDR1 DFQATT, CDR2 SNEGSKA (reference sequence). Trimming removed 6 bases at V and 4 bases at J, with 21 bases between. In DNA, the CDR3 is TGCAGTGCCAAACAGGGTTGGGTTATGAGCTATGGCTACACCTTC. Protein product: CSAKQGWVMSYGYTF.

There are a few counts of this clonotype. J is TRBJ2-4 and V is TRBV28, with D possibly matching TRBD1 (6 bases). CDR3 length: 16 amino acids. V was clipped by 6 bases and J by 1 base, with 16 bases between them. Germline CDR1 MDHEN, CDR2 SYDVKM. The CDR3 DNA sequence: TGTGCCAGCAGCCGGAACAGGGTGTCGGCCAAAAACATTCAGTACTTC. It translates to CASSRNRVSAKNIQYF.

The V gene is TRBV24-1, the J gene TRBJ2-1; possible D gene TRBD1, 5 bases. This CDR3 comprises 13 residues. Germline CDR1 and CDR2: KGHDR and SFDVKD. V lost 9 bases and J lost 6, with 14 bases in between. The CDR3 here is CATSRRRGNEQFF. The CDR3 DNA is TGTGCCACCTCCCGGCGAAGGGGCAATGAGCAGTTCTTC.

This clonotype was recorded many times. This chain connects TRBV12-5 to TRBJ1-2; TRBD1 matches 7 bases. The CDR3 has 15 residues. CDR1 LGHNT and CDR2 FRNRAP come from the germline V gene. V shed 1 base, J shed 4 bases, and the junction held 6 bases outside the gene matches. The CDR3 loop reads CASGLGQGDGYGYTF. CDR3 in DNA: TGTGCTAGTGGTTTGGGGCAGGGGGATGGCTATGGCTACACCTTC. The full variable domain, its missing parts supplied by reference TRBV12-5 and TRBJ1-2, is DARVTQTPRHKVTEMGQEVTMRCQPILGHNTVFWYRQTMMQGLELLAYFRNRAPLDDSGMPKDRFSAEMPDATLATLKIQPSEPRDSAVYFCASGLGQGDGYGYTFGSGTRLTVV.

In this sample, this clonotype turned up once. A much larger clone lies a single base off, so this may be a read error. The CDR3 loop reads CSVEASRGEFPSTDTQYF. The CDR3 DNA reads as TGCAGCGTTGAAGCCAGCAGGGGAGAATTCCCTAGCACAGATACGCAGTATTTT. The chain recombines TRBV29-1 with TRBJ2-3; possibly TRBD1 for D (6 bases). CDR1 and CDR2 (germline): SQVTM, ANQGSEA. This CDR3 has 18 amino acids. Trimming cost V 1 base and J 0 bases, with 20 bases left between them.

This clonotype was counted many times. This rearrangement joins TRBV7-6 to TRBJ2-7; TRBD2 matches 8 bases. There are 14 residues in the CDR3. Germline CDR1 SGHVS, CDR2 FNYEAQ. V dropped 2 bases and J dropped 6; count of bases not matched to a gene: 6. Here the CDR3 reads CASSLLRGEGEQYF. The CDR3 coding sequence is TGTGCCAGCAGCTTATTGCGGGGGGAGGGCGAGCAGTACTTC.

The rearrangement uses TRBV30 and TRBJ2-3; no firm D call. The CDR3 covers 12 residues. The germline gives CDR1 GTSNPN, CDR2 SVGIG (reference sequence). With 3 bases removed from V and 6 bases from J, the gap between germline ends came to 10 bases. CDR3 region: CAWSRQSDTQYF. DNA for the CDR3: TGTGCCTGGAGCAGGCAGTCGGATACGCAGTATTTT.

V gene TRBV5-1 combines with J gene TRBJ1-6; D unresolved. Germline loops: CDR1 SGHRS, CDR2 YFSETQ. This CDR3 is 16 amino acids long. Trimming removed 2 bases at V and 5 bases at J, with 14 bases between. CDR3 nucleotide sequence: TGCGCCAGCAGCTTCAGAGGGATGGGAGATAATTCACCCCTCCACTTT. As protein: CASSFRGMGDNSPLHF.

This clonotype was recorded a few times. The rearrangement uses TRBV6-5 and TRBJ1-2; TRBD1 aligns across 7 bases. The length of the CDR3 is 14 residues. The V gene's germline CDR1 is MNHEY and CDR2 SVGAGI. Trimming took 5 bases from V and 6 from J; bases not matched to a gene: 9. The CDR3 region is CASSQLRQGDGYTF. CDR3 DNA: TGTGCCAGCAGTCAACTCCGACAGGGAGATGGCTACACCTTC.

This clonotype has ten or more counts. This chain links TRBV5-5 with TRBJ2-1; unclear D gene. The V end lost 0 bases, the J end lost 9 bases, and 16 bases lay between the germline ends. Germline CDR1 SGHKS, CDR2 YYEKEE (reference sequence). This CDR3 region has 15 residues. The CDR3 here is CASSLDEPGLFEQFF. CDR3 DNA sequence: TGTGCCAGCAGCTTGGATGAGCCAGGTTTGTTTGAGCAGTTCTTC. Using reference TRBV5-5 and TRBJ2-1 for the parts outside the CDR3, the full variable domain is DAGVTQSPTHLIKTRGQQVTLRCSPISGHKSVSWYQQVLGQGPQFIFQYYEKEERGRGNFPDRFSARQFPNYSSELNVNALLLGDSALYLCASSLDEPGLFEQFFGPGTRLTVL.

Only a few counts were recorded for this clonotype. The chain joins TRBV18 to TRBJ1-5, with D uncertain. The V end lost 6 bases, the J end lost 2 bases, and 14 bases lay between the germline ends. Germline V gene data show CDR1 as KGHSH and CDR2 as LQKENI. There are 15 residues in the CDR3. The DNA of the CDR3 is TGTGCCAGCTCTGCGGGGATGGTAGGCAATCAGCCCCAGCATTTT. Translating it yields CASSAGMVGNQPQHF.

This clonotype was counted ten times or more. The chain employs TRBV28 and TRBJ2-7, with D maybe TRBD2 (5 bases). Trimming removed 8 bases from V and 3 bases from J, with 11 bases in between. Germline V CDR1 and CDR2: MDHEN, SYDVKM. The CDR3 loop spans 12 amino acids. The CDR3 nucleotides read TGTGCCAGCCTCCGGGGAAGCTACGAGCAGTACTTC. Amino acids: CASLRGSYEQYF.

This clonotype was seen many times. The V call is TRBV12-3 or TRBV12-4, the J call TRBJ2-1; TRBD2 aligns across 7 bases. J was trimmed by 4 bases and V by 4 bases; bases with no gene match: 7. This CDR3 is 15 amino acids long. The CDR3 coding sequence is TGTGCCAGCAGTTACCCGGCGGGGGATTACAATGAGCAGTTCTTC. It codes for CASSYPAGDYNEQFF.

The chain carries TRBV24-1 and TRBJ1-2, with a weak D call TRBD1 (5 bases). Deletions cut 3 bases from V and 4 bases from J, with 14 bases between. CDR3 length: 15 amino acids. The germline gives CDR1 KGHDR, CDR2 SFDVKD. CDR3 coding DNA: TGTGCCACCAGTGATACACAAACAGGTTGCTATGGCTACACCTTC. This encodes CATSDTQTGCYGYTF.

This clonotype was seen many times. V and J are TRBV12-3 or TRBV12-4 and TRBJ2-5, with 8 bases that match TRBD1. CDR3 length: 13 amino acids. The J segment lost 4 bases and the V segment lost 5 bases, leaving 3 bases of the junction unmatched. The CDR3 nucleotides read TGTGCCAGCAGTGGACAGGGTCTAGAGACCCAGTACTTC. Translated, it gives CASSGQGLETQYF.

The chain uses TRBV6-5 and TRBJ2-1; 9 bases are shared with TRBD1. CDR1 and CDR2 (germline): MNHEY, SVGAGI. V was pared by 6 bases and J by 10 bases, with 13 bases of the junction left unmatched. CDR3 size: 15 residues. The CDR3 DNA sequence: TGTGCCAGCAGGGGGGGGAACAGGGGGCGCCCCGAGCAGTTCTTC. Its protein is CASRGGNRGRPEQFF.

This rearrangement joins TRBV12-3 or TRBV12-4 to TRBJ2-1; D may be TRBD2 (6 bases). The CDR3 contains 16 residues. Between the trimmed V and J ends, which lost 2 bases and 3 bases, there was a span of 14 bases. CDR3 bases: TGTGCCAGCAGTTTATATGGGGACTCCTACTACAATGAGCAGTTCTTC. The encoded protein is CASSLYGDSYYNEQFF.

This clonotype showed up many times. This chain links TRBV7-2 with TRBJ1-2; D is perhaps TRBD1 (5 bases). CDR1 and CDR2 from the germline V gene are SGHTA and FQGNSA. V lost 1 base and J lost 4, with 10 bases in between. The CDR3 totals 14 residues. The CDR3 DNA sequence: TGTGCCAGCAGCTTAGGCAGGGCAGGCTATGGCTACACCTTC. Residues: CASSLGRAGYGYTF. Full variable domain (remainder filled in from reference TRBV7-2 and TRBJ1-2): GAGVSQSPSNKVTEKGKDVELRCDPISGHTALYWYRQSLGQGLEFLIYFQGNSAPDKSGLPSDRFSAERTGGSVSTLTIQRTQQEDSAVYLCASSLGRAGYGYTFGSGTRLTVV.